Listed here are 5 T cell receptor beta chains from one sample, sequenced in a study of T cell repertoires in cytomegalovirus infection. TCRdb independently ran MiXCR on the reads; one entry per CDR3 protein. The data contain approximately 170,000 distinct CDR3 sequences, approximately 17% of them seen just once; the ten biggest clones take up 15% to 20%. Sequenced input: CD8+ T cells from PBMCs. The receptors originated from a human donor in good health (CMV status not recorded). Some clones in this sample may be carry-over from other donors' samples.

This clonotype was detected ten times or more. J is TRBJ2-2 and V is TRBV7-8; the D is unclear. V lost 5 bases and J 6 bases, leaving 13 bases between the germline ends. Germline V CDR1 and CDR2: SGHVS, FQNEAQ. The CDR3 is made up of 14 amino acids. The CDR3 loop is CASSPSVNPGELFF. The CDR3 DNA reads as TGTGCCAGCAGCCCCAGCGTTAACCCCGGGGAGCTGTTTTTT.

V is TRBV28 and J is TRBJ2-1; either TRBD1 or TRBD2 may fit D (5 bases each). Trimming pared 3 bases from V and 7 bases from J, leaving 13 bases between. The germline V gene encodes CDR1 MDHEN and CDR2 SYDVKM. The CDR3 has 14 residues. CDR3 nucleotide sequence: TGTGCCAGCAGTTTTCCCGGGACCTCAAATGAGCAGTTCTTC. Its translation is CASSFPGTSNEQFF.

The chain couples TRBV12-5 to TRBJ2-1; TRBD1 matches 10 bases. Per germline, CDR1 LGHNT and CDR2 FRNRAP. V shed 1 base, J shed 6 bases, and the junction held 3 bases outside the gene matches. CDR3 length equals 15 residues. CDR3 DNA sequence: TGTGCTAGTGGTTTGGCCAGGACAGGGGGCAATGAGCAGTTCTTC. This translates into CASGLARTGGNEQFF.

The rearrangement uses TRBV6-6 and TRBJ2-5; D is undetermined. CDR3 length: 13 amino acids. Trimming shortened V by 5 bases and J by 5 bases, and 12 bases separated the two germline ends. The germline CDR1 and CDR2 sequences are MNHNY and SVGAGI (reference sequence). CDR3 in DNA: TGTGCCAGCAGTCCGTATATTATGGAGACCCAGTACTTC. It specifies CASSPYIMETQYF.

The chain joins TRBV7-2 to TRBJ2-7; TRBD2 matches 7 bases. V lost 5 bases to trimming and J lost 2 bases; unmatched junction nucleotides: 9. Germline CDR1 reads SGHTA; CDR2 reads FQGNSA. The CDR3 loop spans 15 amino acids. The DNA for the CDR3 is TGTGCCAGCAGCCTTGGACTAGGAGGAGCCTACGAGCAGTACTTC. It is translated as CASSLGLGGAYEQYF.